These 12 T cell receptor beta chains originate from one sample sequenced in a study of vaccination effects on CD4 cells after COVID-19. Investigators separated out CD4+ T cells once around eleven days of culture had passed. Participants each got two BNT162b2 or mRNA-1273 vaccine doses. These receptors lack a known antigen. Clones were read by immunoSEQ multiplex PCR, and TCRdb kept only the in-frame ones, dropping some. The sample yields around 50,000 clones, 60% to 75% seen once. The sequences come from CD4+ T cells from PBMCs cultured without peptide, collected after COVID-19 vaccination. These receptors all stem from a human donor who received a COVID-19 vaccine.

The CDR3 nucleotides are TGTGCCAGAAGCCGATCCGCAGGGGCCGCTTTCTTT. Protein: CARSRSAGAAFF. The chain couples TRBV5-3 to TRBJ1-1; weak D call: TRBD1 (6 bases). TRBV5-3 carries the ORF label, with uncertain function. This CDR3 region has 12 residues. Trimming took off 4 bases at V and 11 bases at J, with 15 bases between the two ends.

V gene TRBV6-5 combines with J gene TRBJ1-4; no clear D. This CDR3 has 15 amino acids. The V and J ends lost 5 bases and 8 bases respectively, with 18 bases between them. The germline V gene encodes CDR1 MNHEY and CDR2 SVGAGI. The CDR3: CASSSTPSSGEKLFF. Written as DNA, the CDR3 is TGTGCCAGCAGTAGCACACCCAGTTCAGGCGAAAAACTGTTTTTT.

The rearrangement links TRBV10-3 to TRBJ1-1, with D perhaps matching TRBD1 (5 bases). CDR3 length: 15 residues. The germline CDR1 and CDR2 sequences are ENHRY and SYGVKD. The ends were cut back, 10 bases at V and 3 bases at J, with 21 bases in the middle. CDR3 in DNA: TGTGCCACCCGTCGTGAGGGTCTCAGGGACACTGAAGCTTTCTTT. Amino acid sequence: CATRREGLRDTEAFF.

In this sample, this clone turned up a few times. V and J are TRBV18 and TRBJ1-2; 7 bases are shared with TRBD1. Losses at the gene ends were 4 bases for V and 4 bases for J; bases not matched to a gene: 3. Looked up from germline, CDR1 is KGHSH and CDR2 is LQKENI. The length of the CDR3 is 13 residues. The CDR3 spells CASSRDSSYGYTF. The DNA of the CDR3 is TGTGCCAGCTCACGGGACAGCTCCTATGGCTACACCTTC.

This clone was recorded once. The chain couples TRBV5-1 to TRBJ2-1; 7 nucleotides line up with TRBD2. Germline V gene lookup returns CDR1 SGHRS and CDR2 YFSETQ. This CDR3 comprises 17 residues. Trimming at V came to 0 bases and at J to 3 bases, leaving 9 bases not matched to a gene. In DNA form, the CDR3 reads TGCGCCAGCAGCTTGGCCTGGGGCGGGGGTAACTACAATGAGCAGTTCTTC. Its translation: CASSLAWGGGNYNEQFF.

The rearrangement links TRBV18 to TRBJ2-5; 14 bases map to TRBD2. CDR3 length: 15 amino acids. After removal of 4 bases from V and 4 bases from J, the junction contained 2 bases not matched to a gene. Germline CDR1 and CDR2: KGHSH and LQKENI. The CDR3 here is CASSLGLAGGETQYF. For the CDR3, the DNA is TGTGCCAGCTCACTCGGACTAGCGGGAGGAGAGACCCAGTACTTC.

The CDR3 reads CASSDGGAGTDTQYF. Here the CDR3 DNA reads TGTGCCAGCAGTGACGGGGGGGCCGGCACAGATACGCAGTATTTT. The rearrangement uses TRBV2 and TRBJ2-3, with TRBD2 matching over 8 bases. Trimming cost V 3 bases and J 1 base; bases outside gene matches: 3. This CDR3 has 15 residues. Germline values: CDR1 SNHLY, CDR2 FYNNEI.

The chain has TRBV18 and TRBJ2-3; weak D call: TRBD2 (6 bases). Deletions cut 6 bases from V and 2 bases from J, with 12 bases between. The V gene's germline CDR1 is KGHSH and CDR2 LQKENI. The length of the CDR3 is 14 residues. The CDR3, as DNA: TGTGCCAGCTCCCAGCGCGGGGACACAGATACGCAGTATTTT. Translation: CASSQRGDTDTQYF. The complete variable domain, with remaining parts taken from reference TRBV18 and TRBJ2-3, reads NAGVMQNPRHLVRRRGQEARLRCSPMKGHSHVYWYRQLPEEGLKFMVYLQKENIIDESGMPKERFSAEFPKEGPSILRIQQVVRGDSAAYFCASSQRGDTDTQYFGPGTRLTVL.

This chain uses TRBV19 with TRBJ1-2, with D maybe TRBD1 (6 bases). Deletions cut 2 bases from V and 2 bases from J, with 12 bases between. This CDR3 has 15 residues. Germline V lookup: CDR1 LNHDA, CDR2 SQIVND (reference sequence). In DNA, the CDR3 is TGTGCCAGTAGTATACAGGGGATGGGAAACTATGGCTACACCTTC. Translating gives CASSIQGMGNYGYTF.

This sequence joins TRBV6-2 or TRBV6-3 and TRBJ1-3, with D uncertain. Germline V gene sequence: CDR1 MNHEY, CDR2 SVGEGT. This CDR3 spans 18 amino acids. Between the trimmed V and J ends, which lost 6 bases and 2 bases, there was a span of 23 bases. CDR3 nucleotides: TGTGCCAGCAGCCCTACCGGGCCGCCATTTTCAGCTGGAAACACCATATATTTT. It yields the protein CASSPTGPPFSAGNTIYF.

This clone was picked up a small number of times. The chain employs TRBV6-4 and TRBJ2-2; D not certain. CDR1 MRHNA and CDR2 SNTAGT come from the germline V gene. The CDR3 is 12 residues long. Trimming took off 4 bases at V and 8 bases at J, with 8 bases between the two ends. CDR3 sequence reads: CASSGPSGELFF. The CDR3 DNA reads TGTGCCAGCAGTGGACCCTCTGGGGAGCTGTTTTTT.

This sequence joins TRBV6-5 and TRBJ1-1; the D is unclear. Trimming shortened V by 8 bases and J by 6 bases, and 10 bases separated the two germline ends. From germline, CDR1 is MNHEY and CDR2 SVGAGI. The CDR3 extends over 11 amino acids. The CDR3 bases are TGTGCCAGCTACCTTGGGGCTGAAGCTTTCTTT. Residues: CASYLGAEAFF.